This T cell receptor beta chain was recorded in a study of cytomegalovirus exposure and HLA in healthy donors. The primer mix had 60 Vbeta and 13 Jbeta primers. Assay used: immunoSEQ multiplex PCR; TCRdb lists only in-frame clones, some missing. The top ten clones hold around 0.99% of a sample with about 130,000 clones, roughly three quarters of them seen once. This clone was recorded only once. Its antigen is as yet unknown. Study-level points and caveats: Later genetic work tied a missense DCLRE1C variant to beta-chain V and J trimming. Prior analysis indicated that the majority of TCR beta V segments exhibited productivity approximately 87% or approximately 30% of the time. Other equally common chains were less clonally expanded than HLA-associated TCR beta chains, a later analysis showed.

The source of this sequence is a woman aged 30 to 39 in good health and CMV-seronegative. The sample taken for sequencing was PBMCs.

CDR3 DNA: TGTGCCAGCAGCCCCGACAGGGTTTACACCATATATTTT. It encodes CASSPDRVYTIYF. The V and J genes are TRBV11-2 and TRBJ1-3, with 7 bases that match TRBD1. After removal of 5 bases from V and 8 bases from J, the junction contained 6 bases not matched to a gene. The CDR3 has 13 residues. Germline V gene lookup returns CDR1 SGHAT and CDR2 FQNNGV.